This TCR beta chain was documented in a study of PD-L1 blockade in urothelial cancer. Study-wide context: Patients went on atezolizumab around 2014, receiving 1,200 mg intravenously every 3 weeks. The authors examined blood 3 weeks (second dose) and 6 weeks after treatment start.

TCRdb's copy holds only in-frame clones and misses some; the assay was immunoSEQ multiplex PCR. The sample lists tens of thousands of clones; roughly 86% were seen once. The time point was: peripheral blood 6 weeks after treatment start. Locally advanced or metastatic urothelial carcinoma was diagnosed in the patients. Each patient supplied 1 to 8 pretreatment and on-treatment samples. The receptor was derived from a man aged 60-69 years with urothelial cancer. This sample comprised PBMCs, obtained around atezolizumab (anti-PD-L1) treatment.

CDR3 residues: CASSPLAGGYQETQYF. The CDR3 coding sequence is TGTGCCAGCAGCCCCCTCGCGGGGGGGTACCAAGAGACCCAGTACTTC. V and J are TRBV7-9 and TRBJ2-5; 9 bases align to TRBD2. J lost 0 bases, V lost 5 bases, and 7 bases had no gene match. CDR1 is SEHNR, CDR2 FQNEAQ, per germline (reference sequence). The CDR3 length is 16 residues.